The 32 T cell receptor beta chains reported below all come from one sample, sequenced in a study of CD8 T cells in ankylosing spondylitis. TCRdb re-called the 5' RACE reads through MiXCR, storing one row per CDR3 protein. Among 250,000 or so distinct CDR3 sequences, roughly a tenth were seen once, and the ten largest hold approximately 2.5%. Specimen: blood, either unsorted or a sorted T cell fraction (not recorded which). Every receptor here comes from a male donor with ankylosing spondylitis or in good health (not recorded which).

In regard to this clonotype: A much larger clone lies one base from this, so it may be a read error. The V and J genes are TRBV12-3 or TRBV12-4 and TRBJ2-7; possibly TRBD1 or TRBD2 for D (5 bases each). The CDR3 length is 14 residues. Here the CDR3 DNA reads TGTGTCAGCAGTCCCGGGACCCCTTTTTACGAGCAGTACTTC. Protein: CVSSPGTPFYEQYF.

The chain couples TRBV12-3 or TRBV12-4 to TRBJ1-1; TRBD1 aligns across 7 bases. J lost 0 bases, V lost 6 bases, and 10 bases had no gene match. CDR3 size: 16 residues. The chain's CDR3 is CASRGRDSDLNTEAFF. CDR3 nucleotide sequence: TGTGCCAGCAGAGGCCGGGACAGCGATTTGAACACTGAAGCTTTCTTT.

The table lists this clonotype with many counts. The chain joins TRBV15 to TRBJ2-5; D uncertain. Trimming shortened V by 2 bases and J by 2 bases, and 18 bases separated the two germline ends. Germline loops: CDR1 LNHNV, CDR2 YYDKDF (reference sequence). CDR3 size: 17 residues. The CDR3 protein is CATSRTRTESLQETQYF. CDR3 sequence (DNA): TGTGCCACCAGCAGAACCCGAACGGAATCACTTCAAGAGACCCAGTACTTC.

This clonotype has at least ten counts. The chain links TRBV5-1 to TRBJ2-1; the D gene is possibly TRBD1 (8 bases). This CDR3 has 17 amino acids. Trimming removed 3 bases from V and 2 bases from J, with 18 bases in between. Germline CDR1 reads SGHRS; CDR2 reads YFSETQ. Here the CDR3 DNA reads TGCGCCAGCAGCTGGGGCCAGGGGGCGGGGGCCTACAATGAGCAGTTCTTC. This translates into CASSWGQGAGAYNEQFF.

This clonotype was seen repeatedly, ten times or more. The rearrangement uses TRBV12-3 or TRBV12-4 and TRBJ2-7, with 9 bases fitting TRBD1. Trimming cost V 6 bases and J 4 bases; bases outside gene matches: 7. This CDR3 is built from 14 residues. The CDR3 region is CASSVQGAFYEQYF. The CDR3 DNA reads TGTGCCAGCAGCGTACAGGGGGCCTTTTACGAGCAGTACTTC.

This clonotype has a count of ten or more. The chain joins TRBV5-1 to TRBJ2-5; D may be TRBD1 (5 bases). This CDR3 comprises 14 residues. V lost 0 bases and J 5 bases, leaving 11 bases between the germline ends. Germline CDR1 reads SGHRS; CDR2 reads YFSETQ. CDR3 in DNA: TGCGCCAGCAGCTTGGGCCGGGCAGGGGAGACCCAGTACTTC. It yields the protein CASSLGRAGETQYF.

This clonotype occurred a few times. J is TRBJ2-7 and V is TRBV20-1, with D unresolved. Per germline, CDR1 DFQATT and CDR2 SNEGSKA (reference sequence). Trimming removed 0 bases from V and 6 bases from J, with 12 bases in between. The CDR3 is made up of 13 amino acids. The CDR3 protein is CSAREGLNREQYF. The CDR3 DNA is TGCAGTGCTAGAGAAGGGTTAAATCGCGAGCAGTACTTC.

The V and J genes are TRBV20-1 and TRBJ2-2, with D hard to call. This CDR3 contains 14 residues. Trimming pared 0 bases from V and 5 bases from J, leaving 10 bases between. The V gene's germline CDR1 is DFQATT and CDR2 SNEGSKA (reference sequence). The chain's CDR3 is CSARERIGTGELFF. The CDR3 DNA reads TGCAGTGCTAGAGAGCGTATAGGGACCGGGGAGCTGTTTTTT.

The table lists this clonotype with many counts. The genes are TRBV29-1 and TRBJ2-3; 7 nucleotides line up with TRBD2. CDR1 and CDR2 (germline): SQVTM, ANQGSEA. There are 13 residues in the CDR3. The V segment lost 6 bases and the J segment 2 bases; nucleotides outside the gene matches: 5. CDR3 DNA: TGCAGCGTCAGCGCGGGAGCCACAGATACGCAGTATTTT. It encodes CSVSAGATDTQYF.

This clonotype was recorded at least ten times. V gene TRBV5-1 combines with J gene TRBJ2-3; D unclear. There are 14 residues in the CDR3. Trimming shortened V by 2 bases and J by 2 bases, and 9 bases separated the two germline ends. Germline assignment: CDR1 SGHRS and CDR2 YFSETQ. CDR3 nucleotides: TGCGCCAGCAGCTTCTTGACCGACACAGATACGCAGTATTTT. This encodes CASSFLTDTDTQYF.

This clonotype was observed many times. The CDR3 loop is CAIRKGSGQGAYGYTF. In nucleotides, the CDR3 is TGTGCCATCAGAAAAGGCTCGGGACAGGGGGCCTATGGCTACACCTTC. This chain links TRBV10-3 with TRBJ1-2; TRBD1 aligns across 12 bases. Germline V gene lookup returns CDR1 ENHRY and CDR2 SYGVKD. With 6 bases clipped from V and 4 bases from J, the junction kept 9 bases outside the gene matches. This CDR3 comprises 16 residues.

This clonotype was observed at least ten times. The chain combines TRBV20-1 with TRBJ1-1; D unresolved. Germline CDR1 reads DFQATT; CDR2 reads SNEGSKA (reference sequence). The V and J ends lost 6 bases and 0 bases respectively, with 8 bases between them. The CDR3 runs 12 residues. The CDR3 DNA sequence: TGCAGTGCCATTCAGGTGAACACTGAAGCTTTCTTT. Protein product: CSAIQVNTEAFF.

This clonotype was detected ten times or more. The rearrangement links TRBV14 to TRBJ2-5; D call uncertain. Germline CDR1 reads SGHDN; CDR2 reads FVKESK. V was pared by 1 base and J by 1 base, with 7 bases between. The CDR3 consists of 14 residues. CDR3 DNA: TGTGCCAGCAGCCAAGTATACGCCCAAGAGACCCAGTACTTC. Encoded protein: CASSQVYAQETQYF. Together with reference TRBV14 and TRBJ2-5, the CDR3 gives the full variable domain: EAGVTQFPSHSVIEKGQTVTLRCDPISGHDNLYWYRRVMGKEIKFLLHFVKESKQDESGMPNNRFLAERTGGTYSTLKVQPAELEDSGVYFCASSQVYAQETQYFGPGTRLLVL.

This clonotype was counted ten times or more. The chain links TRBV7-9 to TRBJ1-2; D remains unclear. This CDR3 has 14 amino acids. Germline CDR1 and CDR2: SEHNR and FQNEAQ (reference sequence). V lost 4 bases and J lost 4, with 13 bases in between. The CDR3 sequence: CASSSEATFYGYTF. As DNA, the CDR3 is TGTGCCAGCAGCTCAGAAGCGACCTTCTATGGCTACACCTTC.

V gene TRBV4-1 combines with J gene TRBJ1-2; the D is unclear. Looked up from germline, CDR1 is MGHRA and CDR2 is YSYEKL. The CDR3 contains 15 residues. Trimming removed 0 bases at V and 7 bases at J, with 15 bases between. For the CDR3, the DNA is TGCGCCAGCAGCCAAGAGGGTACGGTCGGCGCTGGCTACACCTTC. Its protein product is CASSQEGTVGAGYTF.

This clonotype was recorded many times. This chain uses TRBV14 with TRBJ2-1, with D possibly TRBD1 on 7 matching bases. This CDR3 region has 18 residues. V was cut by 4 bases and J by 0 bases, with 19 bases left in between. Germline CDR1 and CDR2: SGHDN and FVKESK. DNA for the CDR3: TGTGCCAGCAGCCCGATCCAGGGGGGCTATAGCTCCTACAATGAGCAGTTCTTC. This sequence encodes CASSPIQGGYSSYNEQFF.

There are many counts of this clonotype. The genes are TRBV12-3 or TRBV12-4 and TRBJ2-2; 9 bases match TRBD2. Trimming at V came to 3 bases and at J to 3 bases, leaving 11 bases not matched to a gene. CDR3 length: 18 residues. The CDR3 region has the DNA TGTGCCAGCAGTTTCTGGCGGGAGGGCTTATGGGACACCGGGGAGCTGTTTTTT. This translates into CASSFWREGLWDTGELFF.

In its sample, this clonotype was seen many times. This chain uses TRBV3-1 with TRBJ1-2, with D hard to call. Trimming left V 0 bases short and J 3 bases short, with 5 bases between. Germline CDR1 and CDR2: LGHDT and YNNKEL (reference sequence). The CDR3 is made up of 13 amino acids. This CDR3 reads CASSQDPDYGYTF. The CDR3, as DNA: TGTGCCAGCAGCCAAGACCCGGACTATGGCTACACCTTC.

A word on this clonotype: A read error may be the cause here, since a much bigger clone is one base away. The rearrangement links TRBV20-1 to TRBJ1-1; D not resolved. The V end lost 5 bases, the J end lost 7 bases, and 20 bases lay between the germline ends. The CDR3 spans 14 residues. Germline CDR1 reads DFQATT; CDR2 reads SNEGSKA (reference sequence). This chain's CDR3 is CSALTRHGSDEAFF. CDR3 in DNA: TGCAGTGCTTTGACGAGACACGGTTCCGATGAAGCTTTCTTT.

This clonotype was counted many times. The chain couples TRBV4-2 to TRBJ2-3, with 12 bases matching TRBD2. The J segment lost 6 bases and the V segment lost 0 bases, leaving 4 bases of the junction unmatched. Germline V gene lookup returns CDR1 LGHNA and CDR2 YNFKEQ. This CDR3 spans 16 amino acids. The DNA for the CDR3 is TGTGCCAGCAGCCAAGATAGGACTAGCGGGGCGGATACGCAGTATTTT. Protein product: CASSQDRTSGADTQYF.

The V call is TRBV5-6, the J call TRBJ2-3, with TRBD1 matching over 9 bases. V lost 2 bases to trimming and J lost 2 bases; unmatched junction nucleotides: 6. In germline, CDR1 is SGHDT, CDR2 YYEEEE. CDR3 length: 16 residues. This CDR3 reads CASSFEGTGNTDTQYF. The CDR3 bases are TGTGCCAGCAGCTTTGAAGGGACAGGGAACACAGATACGCAGTATTTT. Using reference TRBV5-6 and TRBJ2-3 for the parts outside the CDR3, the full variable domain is DAGVTQSPTHLIKTRGQQVTLRCSPKSGHDTVSWYQQALGQGPQFIFQYYEEEERQRGNFPDRFSGHQFPNYSSELNVNALLLGDSALYLCASSFEGTGNTDTQYFGPGTRLTVL.

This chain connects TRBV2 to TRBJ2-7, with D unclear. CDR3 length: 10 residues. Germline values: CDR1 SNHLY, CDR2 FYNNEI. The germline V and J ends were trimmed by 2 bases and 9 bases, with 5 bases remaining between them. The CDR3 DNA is TGTGCCAGCAGTGAAATGGGGCAGTACTTC. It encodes CASSEMGQYF.

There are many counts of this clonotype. CDR3 loop: CSARDDSGGLDTQYF. For the CDR3, the DNA is TGCAGTGCTAGAGATGATAGCGGGGGCCTAGATACGCAGTATTTT. V gene TRBV20-1 combines with J gene TRBJ2-3; 9 nucleotides match TRBD2. J was trimmed by 5 bases and V by 0 bases; bases with no gene match: 6. This CDR3 is 15 amino acids long. The germline CDR1 and CDR2 sequences are DFQATT and SNEGSKA (reference sequence).

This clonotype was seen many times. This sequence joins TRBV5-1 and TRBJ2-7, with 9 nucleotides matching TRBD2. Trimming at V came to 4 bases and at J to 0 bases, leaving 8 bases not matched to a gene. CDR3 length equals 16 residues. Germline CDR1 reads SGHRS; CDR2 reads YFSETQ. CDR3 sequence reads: CASSRNLAGPSYEQYF. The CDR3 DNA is TGCGCCAGCAGCCGGAATCTAGCGGGGCCCTCCTACGAGCAGTACTTC.

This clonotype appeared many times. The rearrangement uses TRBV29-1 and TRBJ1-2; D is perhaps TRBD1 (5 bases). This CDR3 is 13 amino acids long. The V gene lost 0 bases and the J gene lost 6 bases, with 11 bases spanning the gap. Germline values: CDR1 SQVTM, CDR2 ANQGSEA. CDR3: CSVEDRQGDGYTF. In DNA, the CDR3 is TGCAGCGTTGAAGATAGGCAGGGCGATGGCTACACCTTC.

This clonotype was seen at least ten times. The CDR3 coding sequence is TGTGCCAGCAGCCACACAGGGAACACTGAAGCTTTCTTT. Translation: CASSHTGNTEAFF. The chain carries TRBV27 and TRBJ1-1; TRBD1 might be the D (5 bases). The germline CDR1 and CDR2 sequences are MNHEY and SMNVEV (reference sequence). The CDR3 runs to 13 residues. Trimming removed 6 bases at V and 1 base at J, with 9 bases between.

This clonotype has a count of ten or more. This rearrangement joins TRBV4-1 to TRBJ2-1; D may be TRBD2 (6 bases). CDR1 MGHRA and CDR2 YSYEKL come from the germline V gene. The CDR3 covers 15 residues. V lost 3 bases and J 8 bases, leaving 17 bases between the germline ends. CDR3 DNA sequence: TGCGCCAGCAGCCACTCCGGGACTCCCGGCGATGAGCAGTTCTTC. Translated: CASSHSGTPGDEQFF.

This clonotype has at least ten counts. This CDR3 reads CASSSGFTSYEQYF. The CDR3 DNA sequence: TGCGCCAGCAGCAGCGGGTTCACCTCCTACGAGCAGTACTTC. The J gene is TRBJ2-7, the V gene TRBV5-1; TRBD2 might be the D (6 bases). Germline values: CDR1 SGHRS, CDR2 YFSETQ. Trimming removed 4 bases at V and 0 bases at J, with 11 bases between. This CDR3 region has 14 residues. The variable domain in full, completed from reference TRBV5-1 and TRBJ2-7, reads KAGVTQTPRYLIKTRGQQVTLSCSPISGHRSVSWYQQTPGQGLQFLFEYFSETQRNKGNFPGRFSGRQFSNSRSEMNVSTLELGDSALYLCASSSGFTSYEQYFGPGTRLTVT.

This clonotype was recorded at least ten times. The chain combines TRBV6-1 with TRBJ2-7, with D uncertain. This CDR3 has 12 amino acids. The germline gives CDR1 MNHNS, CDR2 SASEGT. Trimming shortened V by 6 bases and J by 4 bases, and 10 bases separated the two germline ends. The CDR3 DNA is TGTGCCAGCAGCGCCGCGTCTTACGAGCAGTACTTC. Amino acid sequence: CASSAASYEQYF.

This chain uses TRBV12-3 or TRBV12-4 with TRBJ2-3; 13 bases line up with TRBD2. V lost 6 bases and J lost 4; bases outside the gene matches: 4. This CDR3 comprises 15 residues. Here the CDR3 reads CASRLGTSGADTQYF. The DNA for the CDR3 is TGTGCCAGCAGGCTGGGGACTAGCGGGGCAGATACGCAGTATTTT.

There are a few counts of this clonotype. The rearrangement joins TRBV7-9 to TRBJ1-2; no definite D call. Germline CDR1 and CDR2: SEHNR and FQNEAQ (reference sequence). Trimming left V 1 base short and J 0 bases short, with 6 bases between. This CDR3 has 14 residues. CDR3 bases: TGTGCCAGCAGCTTAGAACAGCCTAACTATGGCTACACCTTC. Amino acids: CASSLEQPNYGYTF. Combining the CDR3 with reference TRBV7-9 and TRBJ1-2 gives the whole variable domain DTGVSQNPRHKITKRGQNVTFRCDPISEHNRLYWYRQTLGQGPEFLTYFQNEAQLEKSRLLSDRFSAERPKGSFSTLEIQRTEQGDSAMYLCASSLEQPNYGYTFGSGTRLTVV.

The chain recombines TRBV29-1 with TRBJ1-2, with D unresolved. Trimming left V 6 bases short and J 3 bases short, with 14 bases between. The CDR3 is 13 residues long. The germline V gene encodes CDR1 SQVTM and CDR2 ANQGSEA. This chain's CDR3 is CSVNEPSDYGYTF. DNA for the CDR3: TGCAGCGTGAATGAACCCAGTGACTATGGCTACACCTTC. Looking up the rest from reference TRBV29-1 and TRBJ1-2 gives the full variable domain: SAVISQKPSRDICQRGTSLTIQCQVDSQVTMMFWYRQQPGQSLTLIATANQGSEATYESGFVIDKFPISRPNLTFSTLTVSNMSPEDSSIYLCSVNEPSDYGYTFGSGTRLTVV.